This entry is about one TCR beta chain. Its antigen remains unidentified. Germline V gene data show CDR1 as MNHNY and CDR2 as SVGAGI (reference sequence). The CDR3 is made up of 13 amino acids. Deletions cut 5 bases from V and 3 bases from J, with 10 bases between. This entry belongs to a study of cytomegalovirus exposure and HLA in healthy donors. Study-level results: Donors belonging to an Asian-associated ancestry cluster reportedly showed fewer N-insertions in productive TCRs than the roughly 680-donor mean, according to what a later analysis found. Some V segments, including TRBV6-2 and TRBV6-3, were excluded as indistinguishable. Among CMV-associated TCR beta chains, most appeared HLA-restricted in a later analysis.

The PCR used 60 Vbeta and 13 Jbeta primers. Profiled with immunoSEQ multiplex PCR; TCRdb holds only in-frame clones, not every one. The sample lists over 100,000 clones; just under 70% were seen once. The genes are TRBV6-6 and TRBJ1-1; unclear D gene. The sample comprised PBMCs. The receptor was derived from a woman between 70 and 85 years old in good health and CMV-seropositive. The CDR3 nucleotides are TGTGCCAGCAGTCTACCAGGTGACACTGAAGCTTTCTTT. Translated: CASSLPGDTEAFF.